This T cell receptor (beta chain) is drawn from a study of T cell repertoires in cytomegalovirus infection (dated by TCRdb to the late 2010s). In the study overall: Recently identified HLA-C-restricted CMV epitopes, whose presentation resists viral immunomodulation, were targeted by peptide stimulations together with well-studied HLA-B-restricted epitopes. Donor HLA type was relevant to the analysis, as public TCR beta signatures indicated carriage of CMV infection together with the matching HLA type. Broader findings and caveats from the paper: In both this cohort and an independent roughly 400-donor cohort, the cumulative frequency of public TCR beta family members distinguished carriers of CMV infection plus the relevant HLA type. The ex vivo response was dominated by HLA-C-restricted CMV-specific TCR beta clonotypes, which also provided the single most frequent clonotype in two of eight donors.

Per the publication, the treatment or condition label means: in vitro stimulation with specific CMV peptide epitopes to enrich CMV-specific T cells. This sample was sequenced with an Illumina HiSeq 1500. TCRdb cleaned the public reads at Q25 with fastp, built clones with MiXCR and kept in-frame beta chains. Rows with a matching CDR3 protein are joined into one entry that keeps the most common DNA and genes. The sample table contains around 770,000 distinct CDR3 sequences; only one count was recorded for roughly 29% of them. Of the sample, roughly 14% falls within the top ten clones. As regards this clonotype: The antigen this receptor binds is unknown. No qualities accompany the bases; no much larger clone lies one base away.

Sequencing used cultured CD8+ T cells from PBMCs, obtained from culture after CMV antigen stimulation. The receptor was derived from a human donor in good health (CMV status not recorded). Some clones in this sample may be carry-over from other donors' samples.

The DNA sequence is TGTGCCAGCAGCTTACCTACGGGGGGGTACCGGGACGAGCAGTACTTC. This is translated as CASSLPTGGYRDEQYF. This receptor chain uses TRBV7-9 and TRBJ2-7; 8 bases in between match TRBD2. After removal of 2 bases from V and 5 bases from J, the junction retains 11 bases not matched to a gene. From a lookup of the germline V gene (reference sequence), CDR1 and CDR2 are SEHNR and FQNEAQ. Its CDR3 holds 16 amino acids, cysteine through phenylalanine. Only the CDR3 DNA stays, 48 bases, in frame from base 1. The variable domain in full, with residues beyond the CDR3 obtained from the reference TRBV7-9 and TRBJ2-7 genes, is DTGVSQNPRHKITKRGQNVTFRCDPISEHNRLYWYRQTLGQGPEFLTYFQNEAQLEKSRLLSDRFSAERPKGSFSTLEIQRTEQGDSAMYLCASSLPTGGYRDEQYFGPGTRLTVT.